This TCR beta chain was recovered during a study of early T cells in non-severe SARS-CoV-2 infection. This clonotype was observed a handful of times. Its antigen is as yet unknown. Study-level results: Matching against VDJdb likely underestimated virus-specific expansions, favoring anti-spike CD8.

CDR1 and CDR2 (germline): WSHSY, SAAADI. V lost 10 bases, J lost 2 bases, and 17 bases lay in between. The CDR3 has 14 amino acids. Attached unique molecular identifiers marked individual cDNA molecules. TCRdb recomputed calls from the 5' RACE reads with MiXCR, one row per CDR3 protein. The data contain roughly 31,000 distinct CDR3 sequences, about 4.6% of them singletons. This sequence originates from an adult who was a healthcare worker with PCR-confirmed SARS-CoV-2 infection or an uninfected control (not recorded which). The chain links TRBV10-2 to TRBJ1-2, with D hard to call. The sample was whole blood. The CDR3 is CAISRPTANYGYTF. DNA for the CDR3: TGCGCCATATCTCGCCCGACGGCCAACTATGGCTACACCTTC.